The next 2 T cell receptor beta chains were all read from a single sample in a study of blood T cell repertoires in COVID-19. Repertoires were generated with immunoSEQ multiplex PCR, while TCRdb's copy carries only in-frame clones and drops some. The sample shows 440,000 or so clones, around nine tenths of them seen only once. Sequencing was carried out using peripheral blood. All receptors derive from a woman aged 40-49 years with COVID-19, enrolled during active disease.

The chain employs TRBV3-1 (or the pseudogene TRBV3-2) and TRBJ1-5, with D perhaps matching TRBD1 (5 bases). This CDR3 has 13 amino acids. Trimming left V 0 bases short and J 9 bases short, with 9 bases between. CDR1 is LGHDT and CDR2 is YNNKEL in the germline V gene (reference sequence). The CDR3 sequence is CASSQDRRGPQHF. As DNA, the CDR3 is TGTGCCAGCAGCCAAGACCGAAGGGGGCCCCAGCATTTT.

This chain links TRBV11-2 with TRBJ1-4, with 7 nucleotides matching TRBD1. CDR1 and CDR2 from the germline V gene are SGHAT and FQNNGV. Trimming at V came to 4 bases and at J to 2 bases, leaving 4 bases not matched to a gene. The CDR3 spans 15 residues. CDR3 sequence: CASSSPDRTNEKLFF. The CDR3 DNA is TGTGCCAGCAGCTCACCGGACAGGACTAATGAAAAACTGTTTTTT. The full variable domain, rest sourced from reference TRBV11-2 and TRBJ1-4, is EAGVAQSPRYKIIEKRQSVAFWCNPISGHATLYWYQQILGQGPKLLIQFQNNGVVDDSQLPKDRFSAERLKGVDSTLKIQPAKLEDSAVYLCASSSPDRTNEKLFFGSGTQLSVL.